A single sample gave rise to the 21 T cell receptor beta chains below, sequenced in a study of Ad26.COV2.S vaccination and SARS-CoV-2 variants. The treatment was: around 19 received Ad26.COV2.S at low or high dose, single or two shots; several received placebo; per-sample allocation not given. The study sampled participants on day 63 after the first vaccine or placebo injection. Only in-frame clones appear in the TCRdb table, and some are missing; sequencing was by immunoSEQ multiplex PCR. The repertoire holds around 240,000 clones, with roughly 90% as singletons. The sample consisted of peripheral blood, taken in a trial of Ad26.COV2.S vaccine versus placebo. The origin of the receptors is a person between 18 and 59 years old who received the Ad26.COV2.S COVID-19 vaccine or a placebo.

The gene calls are TRBV9 and TRBJ1-1; D not resolved. The V and J ends lost 0 bases and 8 bases respectively, with 17 bases between them. The CDR3 has 15 amino acids. The germline CDR1 and CDR2 sequences are SGDLS and YYNGEE. CDR3 DNA sequence: TGTGCCAGCAGCGTAGAAGGTGGTGGGCACCGAGAAGCTTTCTTT. It translates to CASSVEGGGHREAFF.

The rearrangement links TRBV13 to TRBJ1-2; D is possibly TRBD1 (5 bases). The CDR3 contains 15 residues. Germline V gene lookup returns CDR1 PRHDT and CDR2 FYEKMQ (reference sequence). V lost 6 bases and J 0 bases, leaving 14 bases between the germline ends. The CDR3 DNA follows: TGTGCCAGCAGAGGCTCCGGGACCGCTAACTATGGCTACACCTTC. As protein: CASRGSGTANYGYTF.

The chain combines TRBV30 with TRBJ2-5; TRBD1 might be the D (5 bases). Germline assignment: CDR1 GTSNPN and CDR2 SVGIG (reference sequence). V dropped 0 bases and J dropped 7 bases, with 21 bases sitting between them. The CDR3 is 16 residues long. The CDR3 nucleotides read TGTGCCTGGAGTGTAAGGTGGGAAGGGCCCCAGGGGACCCAGTACTTC. As protein: CAWSVRWEGPQGTQYF.

This clone was detected only once. The V call is TRBV7-2, the J call TRBJ2-1; 12 nucleotides align to TRBD2. Unmatched junction bases numbered 6, after V lost 5 bases and J lost 1 base. Per the germline V gene, CDR1 is SGHTA and CDR2 is FQGNSA. CDR3 length: 17 residues. CDR3 amino acids: CASSLRLAGASYNEQFF. The DNA of the CDR3 is TGTGCCAGCAGCCTCCGACTAGCGGGAGCGTCCTACAATGAGCAGTTCTTC.

The J gene is TRBJ2-6, the V gene TRBV18, with a possible D match to TRBD2 (6 bases). The CDR3 is made up of 16 amino acids. Per the germline V gene, CDR1 is KGHSH and CDR2 is LQKENI. V lost 6 bases, J lost 0 bases, and 12 bases lay in between. In nucleotides, the CDR3 is TGTGCCAGCTCGTTGCGGGGTACCTCTGGGGCCAACGTCCTGACTTTC. Its protein is CASSLRGTSGANVLTF. The full variable domain, completed using reference TRBV18 and TRBJ2-6, is NAGVMQNPRHLVRRRGQEARLRCSPMKGHSHVYWYRQLPEEGLKFMVYLQKENIIDESGMPKERFSAEFPKEGPSILRIQQVVRGDSAAYFCASSLRGTSGANVLTFGAGSRLTVL.

The chain uses TRBV7-2 and TRBJ2-3; no reliable D call. CDR1 is SGHTA, CDR2 FQGNSA, per germline. The CDR3 extends over 15 amino acids. V lost 1 base and J lost 2, with 10 bases in between. CDR3 bases: TGTGCCAGCAGCTTAGGGGTAGGGATCACAGATACGCAGTATTTT. It specifies CASSLGVGITDTQYF.

This clone appeared once. This chain links TRBV5-1 with TRBJ2-2, with TRBD1 matching 7 bases. Germline V gene data show CDR1 as SGHRS and CDR2 as YFSETQ. This CDR3 contains 15 residues. Trimming cost V 3 bases and J 7 bases; bases outside gene matches: 9. The CDR3 region has the DNA TGCGCCAGCAGCTCCACCGGGACAGAAATCGGGGAGCTGTTTTTT. Its translation: CASSSTGTEIGELFF.

The chain has TRBV4-3 and TRBJ2-3; D is undetermined. The length of the CDR3 is 15 residues. V lost 1 base, J lost 5 bases, and 13 bases lay in between. In germline, CDR1 is LGHNA, CDR2 YSLEER. CDR3 DNA sequence: TGCGCCAGCAGCCAAGGGTCCAGAACTGGAGATACGCAGTATTTT. Its protein product is CASSQGSRTGDTQYF.

A few counts support this clone. The J gene is TRBJ1-6, the V gene TRBV27, with unresolved D. The ends were cut back, 7 bases at V and 1 base at J, with 11 bases in the middle. The CDR3 totals 15 residues. Per germline, CDR1 MNHEY and CDR2 SMNVEV (reference sequence). The CDR3 DNA reads as TGTGCCAGCACCTCGGTGGGATCCTATAATTCACCCCTCCACTTT. This codes for CASTSVGSYNSPLHF.

This clone was observed once. This sequence joins TRBV19 and TRBJ2-3; possible D gene TRBD1, 5 bases. Germline-derived CDR1 and CDR2 are LNHDA and SQIVND (reference sequence). The V and J ends lost 2 bases and 2 bases respectively, with 14 bases between them. This CDR3 is 16 amino acids long. The CDR3 is CASSISLGRYTDTQYF. CDR3 DNA sequence: TGTGCCAGTAGTATAAGTTTGGGGCGATACACAGATACGCAGTATTTT. The complete variable domain, with remaining parts taken from reference TRBV19 and TRBJ2-3, reads DGGITQSPKYLFRKEGQNVTLSCEQNLNHDAMYWYRQDPGQGLRLIYYSQIVNDFQKGDIAEGYSVSREKKESFPLTVTSAQKNPTAFYLCASSISLGRYTDTQYFGPGTRLTVL.

The chain recombines TRBV10-3 with TRBJ2-6; 10 nucleotides agree with TRBD2. The CDR3 consists of 15 residues. J gave up 2 bases and V 11 bases, and 6 bases lay outside the gene matches. CDR1 is ENHRY, CDR2 SYGVKD, per germline. This chain's CDR3 is CASSGSTPGANVLTF. DNA of the CDR3: TGTGCCTCTAGCGGGAGTACCCCTGGGGCCAACGTCCTGACTTTC.

This rearrangement joins TRBV7-2 to TRBJ1-1; 7 bases line up with TRBD1. The CDR3 has 14 amino acids. V was clipped by 6 bases and J by 1 base; unmatched bases: 5. Germline values: CDR1 SGHTA, CDR2 FQGNSA. In DNA, the CDR3 is TGTGCCAGCAGGCCTCAGGGGGGGAACACTGAAGCTTTCTTT. As protein: CASRPQGGNTEAFF.

The V and J genes are TRBV5-6 and TRBJ2-5; tentatively, D is TRBD2 (6 bases). This CDR3 has 14 residues. Germline CDR1 SGHDT, CDR2 YYEEEE. The V gene lost 2 bases and the J gene lost 3 bases, with 11 bases spanning the gap. The DNA of the CDR3 is TGTGCCAGCAGCTTAGAATGGGGGGAAGAGACCCAGTACTTC. This sequence encodes CASSLEWGEETQYF.

Only one count was recorded for this clone. V usage is TRBV5-1 and J usage is TRBJ2-3; the match to TRBD2 covers 11 bases. V lost 4 bases, J lost 3 bases, and 7 bases stayed unmatched. This CDR3 is 16 amino acids long. CDR1 SGHRS and CDR2 YFSETQ come from the germline V gene. The CDR3 protein is CASSPLAGGLTDTQYF. CDR3 in DNA: TGCGCCAGCAGCCCTTTAGCGGGGGGGCTGACAGATACGCAGTATTTT. Full variable domain (outside the CDR3, taken from reference TRBV5-1 and TRBJ2-3): KAGVTQTPRYLIKTRGQQVTLSCSPISGHRSVSWYQQTPGQGLQFLFEYFSETQRNKGNFPGRFSGRQFSNSRSEMNVSTLELGDSALYLCASSPLAGGLTDTQYFGPGTRLTVL.

This chain uses TRBV11-3 with TRBJ2-7; the D gene could be TRBD1 or TRBD2 (5 bases each). V dropped 11 bases and J dropped 3 bases, with 23 bases sitting between them. The germline V gene encodes CDR1 SGHNT and CDR2 YENEEA. The CDR3 sequence is 15 residues long. CDR3: CAPVQTGTACYEQYF. CDR3 DNA: TGTGCCCCTGTACAAACGGGGACGGCTTGCTACGAGCAGTACTTC.

The rearrangement joins TRBV28 to TRBJ2-1; TRBD2 agrees at 14 bases. V gave up 8 bases and J gave up 7 bases; unmatched junction bases: 10. Germline-derived CDR1 and CDR2 are MDHEN and SYDVKM. CDR3 length: 16 amino acids. The CDR3 DNA reads TGTGCCAGCCTTAACCCGGGACTAGCGGGAGCAAATGAGCAGTTCTTC. It is translated as CASLNPGLAGANEQFF.

The V and J genes are TRBV6-2 or TRBV6-3 and TRBJ2-5, with 8 bases matching TRBD2. The junction had 10 bases not matched to a gene; V was cut back by 2 bases and J by 5 bases. CDR3 length: 16 amino acids. Germline assignment: CDR1 MNHEY and CDR2 SVGEGT. This chain's CDR3 is CASSYPTTSEEETQYF. In nucleotides, the CDR3 is TGTGCCAGCAGTTACCCTACGACTAGCGAGGAGGAGACCCAGTACTTC.

J is TRBJ2-5 and V is TRBV18; no definite D call. The CDR3 extends over 16 amino acids. With 2 bases removed from V and 5 bases from J, the gap between germline ends came to 18 bases. The germline V gene encodes CDR1 KGHSH and CDR2 LQKENI. The CDR3 here is CASSPGATPRRETQYF. The CDR3 bases are TGTGCCAGCTCACCAGGCGCGACACCCCGAAGGGAGACCCAGTACTTC.

V usage is TRBV3-1 (or the pseudogene TRBV3-2) and J usage is TRBJ1-1, with TRBD1 identical over 7 bases. V lost 4 bases, J lost 5 bases, and 10 bases stayed unmatched. This CDR3 has 15 amino acids. Germline loops: CDR1 LGHDT, CDR2 YNNKEL (reference sequence). The CDR3 DNA follows: TGTGCCAGCAGCCCACCTTCAGGGGGTAGAACTGAAGCTTTCTTT. Translation gives CASSPPSGGRTEAFF.

The chain combines TRBV6-5 with TRBJ1-5; possible D gene TRBD1, 5 bases. Germline-derived CDR1 and CDR2 are MNHEY and SVGAGI. The CDR3 consists of 13 residues. V lost 0 bases and J 7 bases, leaving 7 bases between the germline ends. The CDR3 DNA reads TGTGCCAGCAGTTACTCCCCAGGGCAGCCCCAGCATTTT. It specifies CASSYSPGQPQHF.

CDR3 residues: CSAITGVEQYF. In DNA, the CDR3 is TGCAGTGCGATTACAGGGGTAGAGCAGTACTTC. The chain recombines TRBV20-1 with TRBJ2-7; 7 positions agree with TRBD1. V dropped 6 bases and J dropped 7; count of bases not matched to a gene: 6. CDR1 DFQATT and CDR2 SNEGSKA come from the germline V gene (reference sequence). There are 11 residues in the CDR3.